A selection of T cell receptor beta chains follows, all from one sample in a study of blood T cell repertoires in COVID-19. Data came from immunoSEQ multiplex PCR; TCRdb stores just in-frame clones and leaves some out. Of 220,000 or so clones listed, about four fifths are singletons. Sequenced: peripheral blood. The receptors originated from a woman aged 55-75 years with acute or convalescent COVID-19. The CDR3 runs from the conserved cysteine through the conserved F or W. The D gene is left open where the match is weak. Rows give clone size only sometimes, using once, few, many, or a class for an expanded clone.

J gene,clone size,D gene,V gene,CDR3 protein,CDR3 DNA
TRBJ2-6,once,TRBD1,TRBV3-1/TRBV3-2,CASSQGTGGSGANVLTF,TGTGCCAGCAGCCAAGGAACAGGGGGCTCTGGGGCCAACGTCCTGACTTTC
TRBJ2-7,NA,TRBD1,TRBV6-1,CASSENTGGKNEQYF,TGTGCCAGCAGTGAAAACACAGGGGGAAAAAACGAGCAGTACTTC
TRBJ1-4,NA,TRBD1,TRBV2,CASSEAGQGFLKLFF,TGTGCCAGCAGTGAAGCGGGACAGGGGTTTTTGAAACTGTTTTTT
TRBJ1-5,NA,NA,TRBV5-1,CASRSQGGQPQHF,TGCGCCAGCAGGTCGCAGGGCGGTCAGCCCCAGCATTTT
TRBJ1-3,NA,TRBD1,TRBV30,CAWIWDRSHHSGNTIYF,TGTGCCTGGATATGGGACAGGAGCCACCACTCTGGAAACACCATATATTTT
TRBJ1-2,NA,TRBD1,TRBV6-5,CATQTGPTYYGYTF,TGTGCCACCCAGACAGGGCCTACGTACTATGGCTACACCTTC
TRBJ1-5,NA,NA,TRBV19,CASMEWIGEYNQPQHF,TGTGCCAGTATGGAATGGATAGGGGAATACAATCAGCCCCAGCATTTT
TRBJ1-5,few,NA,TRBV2,CASSGGGGVNQPQHF,TGTGCCAGCAGTGGCGGCGGGGGGGTCAATCAGCCCCAGCATTTT
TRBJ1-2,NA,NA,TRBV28,CASRGTLLNYGYTF,TGTGCCAGCAGGGGGACATTGCTCAACTATGGCTACACCTTC
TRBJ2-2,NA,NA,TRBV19,CASSMAGLVANTGELFF,TGTGCCAGTAGTATGGCGGGACTTGTCGCGAACACCGGGGAGCTGTTTTTT
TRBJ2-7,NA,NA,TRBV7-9,CASSSRQRVKGEQYF,TGTGCCAGCAGCAGTCGACAGAGAGTAAAGGGGGAGCAGTACTTC
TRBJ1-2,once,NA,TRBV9,CASSGTMVVRPNYGYTF,TGTGCCAGCAGCGGAACTATGGTGGTCCGTCCCAACTATGGCTACACCTTC
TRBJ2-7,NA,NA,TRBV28,CASSDKYYEQYF,TGTGCCAGCAGCGACAAATACTACGAGCAGTACTTC
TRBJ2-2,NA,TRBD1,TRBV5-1,CASSFYVGQGTGELFF,TGCGCCAGCAGCTTTTATGTGGGACAGGGGACCGGGGAGCTGTTTTTT
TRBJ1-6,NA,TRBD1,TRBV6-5,CASRLDRGDNSPLHF,TGTGCCAGCAGATTGGACAGGGGCGATAATTCACCCCTCCACTTT
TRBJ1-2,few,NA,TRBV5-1,CASSLARGLDYGYTF,TGCGCCAGCAGCTTGGCACGGGGTTTGGACTATGGCTACACCTTC
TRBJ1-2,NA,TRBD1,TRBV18,CASSPGTGGDYGYTF,TGTGCCAGCTCACCTGGGACAGGGGGCGACTATGGCTACACCTTC
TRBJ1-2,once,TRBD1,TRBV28,CASSPGGYGYTF,TGTGCCAGCAGTCCAGGGGGGTATGGCTACACCTTC
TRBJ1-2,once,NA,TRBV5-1,CASSFEGVYGYTF,TGCGCCAGCAGCTTTGAAGGAGTCTATGGCTACACCTTC
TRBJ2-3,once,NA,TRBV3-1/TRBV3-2,CASSQAETSTDTQYF,TGTGCCAGCAGCCAAGCGGAGACTAGCACAGATACGCAGTATTTT
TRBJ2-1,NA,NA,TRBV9,CASSVGAGASYNEQFF,TGTGCCAGCAGCGTAGGGGCGGGGGCCTCCTACAATGAGCAGTTCTTC
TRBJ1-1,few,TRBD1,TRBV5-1,CASSLAGTGLEAFF,TGCGCCAGCAGCTTGGCTGGGACAGGGCTTGAAGCTTTCTTT
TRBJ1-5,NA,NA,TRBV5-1,CASSLSGISNQPQHF,TGCGCCAGCAGCTTGTCAGGGATAAGCAATCAGCCCCAGCATTTT
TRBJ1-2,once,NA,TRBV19,CASSIKPSGGYGYTF,TGTGCCAGTAGTATAAAGCCAAGTGGCGGATATGGCTACACCTTC
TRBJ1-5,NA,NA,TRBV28,CASSPGYNQPQHF,TGTGCCAGCAGTCCAGGCTACAATCAGCCCCAGCATTTT
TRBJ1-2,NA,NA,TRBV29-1,CSGEQVRGGYGYTF,TGCAGCGGTGAACAGGTCCGGGGAGGCTATGGCTACACCTTC
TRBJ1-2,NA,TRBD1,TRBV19,CASSITGQGNYGYTF,TGTGCCAGTAGTATAACGGGACAGGGGAACTATGGCTACACCTTC
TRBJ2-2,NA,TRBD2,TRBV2,CASSETGGGTGELFF,TGTGCCAGCAGTGAAACCGGCGGGGGGACCGGGGAGCTGTTTTTT
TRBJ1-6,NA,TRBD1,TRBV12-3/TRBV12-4,CASRGQGNSPLHF,TGTGCCAGCAGGGGACAGGGGAACTCACCCCTCCACTTT